A single T cell receptor (beta chain) is shown here with its context. This clonotype came up a few times. Its antigen is unknown. No much larger clone exists at a distance of one base, and base qualities are not known. The method behind the library was PCR. Instrument on record: Illumina HiSeq 2500. Molecular barcoding was employed in the preparation of TCR libraries, with unique molecular identifiers being used to normalize TCRbeta repertoire quantification. TCRdb itself trimmed the public reads at Q25 with fastp, ran MiXCR and retained productive beta chains. Identical CDR3 protein sequences are pooled into one entry, listed with their most common genes and DNA. For this sample there are approximately 500,000 distinct CDR3 sequences; over 20% appear just once. Under 45% of the sample rests with the top ten. This specimen comes from a study of T-cell reconstitution after alpha-beta-depleted transplantation in children (dated by TCRdb to between 2015 and 2016). In the study overall: Using TCR repertoire profiling, the study followed T-cell immune reconstitution in a quantitative way in children after TCRalphabeta/CD19-depleted allogeneic hematopoietic cell transplantation. The paper as a whole reports these results and caveats: The apparently early recovery of alphabetaT-cell counts about two months after transplant reportedly depended on only several hundred rapidly expanded clones that came from non-depleted graft cells. Over the following months the frequencies of hyperexpanded clones went down, and after one year T-cell counts and TCRbeta diversity were mostly credited to newly produced T cells. In some patients, the high TCRbeta diversity seen at day 60 was put down to recipient T cells and intrathymic progenitors that had survived conditioning.

This sample's treatment or condition label indicates: allogeneic hematopoietic cell transplantation with graft depleted of TCRalphabeta T cells and CD19 B cells. The children who served as transplant recipients had been given grafts of TCRalphabeta/CD19-depleted allogeneic hematopoietic cells. Including the terminal cysteine and phenylalanine, the CDR3 comprises 18 residues. Only the CDR3 DNA stays, 54 bases, in frame from base 1. Compared with germline, V lacks 2 bases and J lacks 5 bases; bases without a gene match: 10. The sequences come from PBMCs, collected before TCRalphabeta/CD19-depleted stem cell transplant. This TCR was sampled from a boy in the first two years of life with Wiskott-Aldrich syndrome, due to receive a stem cell transplant. The chain links TRBV12-3 or TRBV12-4 with TRBJ2-1; 12 middle bases align to TRBD2. The nucleotides are TGTGCCAGCAGTTTATCTCTTTCTCGACTAGCGGGGGACAATGAGCAGTTCTTC. Protein translation: CASSLSLSRLAGDNEQFF.